The clone carrying this T cell receptor (beta chain) was seen at least ten times. CDR3 length equals 15 residues. Between the trimmed V and J ends, which lost 3 bases and 7 bases, there was a span of 16 bases. Germline CDR1 and CDR2: SEHNR and FQNEAQ (reference sequence). This record belongs to a study of T cells in Graves' hyperthyroidism and ophthalmopathy. Amplification of TCR beta CDR3 regions was performed using RNA transcripts as template. TCR CDR3 regions were first amplified by RT-PCR with HTBI primers. TCRdb analysed the multiplex PCR reads with MiXCR anew, one entry per CDR3 protein. The data hold 350,000 or so distinct CDR3 sequences, with 15% to 20% observed a single time.

The sequenced sample was blood. The sequence was collected from a woman aged 35 to 49 with Graves' ophthalmopathy. The chain recombines TRBV7-9 with TRBJ2-4; D is ambiguous. The CDR3 region has the DNA TGTGCCAGCAGCTTGGGTCGTCTCTACGAGAACATTCAGTACTTC. It translates to CASSLGRLYENIQYF.